One and the same sample provided the 14 T cell receptor beta chains below, sequenced in a study of blood T cells in healthy people across ages. With a J-beta primer mix and a sample-barcoded 5' primer, a second PCR ran about 6 to 11 cycles. TCRdb recomputed calls from the 5' RACE reads with MiXCR, one row per CDR3 protein. The sample includes 1.6 million or so distinct CDR3 sequences, around 36% of them seen just once. The sequenced sample was blood. Source of these receptors: a woman aged 30 to 39 in good health.

The chain recombines TRBV20-1 with TRBJ1-1, with a weak D call TRBD1 (5 bases). CDR1 and CDR2 (germline): DFQATT, SNEGSKA (reference sequence). V lost 5 bases to trimming and J lost 8 bases, with 15 bases between them. The CDR3 extends over 12 amino acids. The CDR3 here is CSAPTHGQEAFF. CDR3 DNA: TGCAGTGCTCCAACCCATGGACAAGAAGCTTTCTTT.

The sample holds many counts of this clonotype. The genes are TRBV27 and TRBJ2-3, with TRBD1 as a possible D gene (6 bases). Germline CDR1 reads MNHEY; CDR2 reads SMNVEV (reference sequence). The V end was cut by 5 bases, the J end by 6 bases, with 9 bases between. The CDR3 consists of 12 residues. The CDR3 loop is CASSTGWDTQYF. The CDR3 bases are TGTGCCAGCAGTACAGGGTGGGATACGCAGTATTTT.

This chain links TRBV12-3 or TRBV12-4 with TRBJ1-2; a weak D match, TRBD1 (6 bases). The CDR3 loop spans 15 amino acids. Trimming stripped 4 bases from V and 3 bases from J, with 15 bases between. CDR3 in amino acids: CASSSMTGTDYGYTF. The CDR3 DNA is TGTGCCAGCAGTTCGATGACAGGAACGGACTATGGCTACACCTTC.

As concerns this clonotype: The junction and the germline gene differ at one end; a read error may be behind it. The chain couples TRBV27 to TRBJ1-1, with D possibly matching TRBD1 (5 bases). Germline V gives CDR1 MNHEY, CDR2 SMNVEV (reference sequence). This CDR3 is 14 amino acids long. The CDR3 reads CASSPQGRNTEVFF. Here the CDR3 DNA reads TGTGCCAGCAGTCCCCAGGGCCGGAACACTGAAGTTTTCTTT.

V is TRBV7-2 and J is TRBJ2-1; D gene unclear. CDR1 SGHTA and CDR2 FQGNSA come from the germline V gene. Between the trimmed V and J ends, which lost 3 bases and 9 bases, there was a span of 12 bases. The CDR3 runs to 13 residues. CDR3 DNA: TGTGCCAGCAGCTTCCGAAGCTCGGGTGAGCAGTTCTTC. It specifies CASSFRSSGEQFF. The full variable domain, completed using reference TRBV7-2 and TRBJ2-1, is GAGVSQSPSNKVTEKGKDVELRCDPISGHTALYWYRQSLGQGLEFLIYFQGNSAPDKSGLPSDRFSAERTGGSVSTLTIQRTQQEDSAVYLCASSFRSSGEQFFGPGTRLTVL.

The CDR3 sequence: CSAPGLAGVGTDTQYF. The CDR3 DNA reads as TGCAGTGCCCCGGGACTAGCGGGAGTAGGAACAGATACGCAGTATTTT. The chain joins TRBV20-1 to TRBJ2-3; 14 bases fit TRBD2. This CDR3 has 16 amino acids. CDR1 is DFQATT, CDR2 SNEGSKA, per germline (reference sequence). V shed 6 bases and J 3 bases; nucleotides not matched to a gene: 8.

The chain recombines TRBV20-1 with TRBJ1-5, with D possibly being TRBD1 (6 bases). In germline, CDR1 is DFQATT, CDR2 SNEGSKA (reference sequence). This CDR3 is 15 amino acids long. The V and J ends lost 1 base and 1 base respectively, with 11 bases between them. The CDR3 sequence: CSARVDSVSNQPQHF. The CDR3 nucleotides read TGCAGTGCTAGAGTGGACAGCGTCAGCAATCAGCCCCAGCATTTT.

The table lists this clonotype with many counts. The chain carries TRBV7-2 and TRBJ2-5, with 7 bases fitting TRBD2. V lost 5 bases and J lost 3; bases outside the gene matches: 6. This CDR3 is built from 14 residues. The germline CDR1 and CDR2 sequences are SGHTA and FQGNSA. The CDR3 loop is CASSPSAGKETQYF. CDR3 in DNA: TGTGCCAGCAGCCCATCAGCGGGGAAAGAGACCCAGTACTTC.

This clonotype has just a few counts. The gene calls are TRBV9 and TRBJ1-1; possibly TRBD1 for D (6 bases). V shed 4 bases and J shed 1 base, with 11 bases lying between them. The germline CDR1 and CDR2 sequences are SGDLS and YYNGEE. This CDR3 comprises 14 residues. The CDR3 protein is CASSPGGQNTEAFF. CDR3 sequence (DNA): TGTGCCAGCAGCCCGGGGGGACAGAACACTGAAGCTTTCTTT.

The V and J genes are TRBV2 and TRBJ2-5; no definite D call. The CDR3 has 13 amino acids. Germline lookup yields CDR1 SNHLY and CDR2 FYNNEI. The V end was cut by 7 bases, the J end by 5 bases, with 14 bases between. CDR3 in amino acids: CASTPDLGETQYF. CDR3 DNA sequence: TGTGCCAGCACTCCGGACCTGGGGGAGACCCAGTACTTC.

This clonotype was detected ten times or more. V is TRBV4-1 and J is TRBJ1-2; 10 nucleotides match TRBD1. Losses at the gene ends were 5 bases for V and 5 bases for J; bases not matched to a gene: 8. CDR3 length equals 15 residues. In germline, CDR1 is MGHRA, CDR2 YSYEKL. The CDR3 DNA reads TGCGCCAGCAGCGACCGGGACAGGGGCGATTATGGCTACACCTTC. This gives the protein CASSDRDRGDYGYTF.

V is TRBV7-9 and J is TRBJ2-3; possible D gene TRBD1, 5 bases. The CDR3 consists of 15 residues. Germline values: CDR1 SEHNR, CDR2 FQNEAQ (reference sequence). V lost 5 bases to trimming and J lost 0 bases, with 12 bases between them. The CDR3 DNA follows: TGTGCCAGCAGCCCTAGGACAAGTAGCACAGATACGCAGTATTTT. Translated: CASSPRTSSTDTQYF.

This clonotype turned up a few times. The CDR3 coding sequence is TGTGCCAGCAGTGTCACAGGGGAATGGTCTTACAATGAGCAGTTCTTC. Amino acids: CASSVTGEWSYNEQFF. The J gene is TRBJ2-1, the V gene TRBV27, with TRBD1 matching over 7 bases. The CDR3 consists of 16 residues. Trimming at V came to 5 bases and at J to 4 bases, leaving 11 bases not matched to a gene. Germline CDR1 MNHEY, CDR2 SMNVEV (reference sequence).

This chain uses TRBV12-3 or TRBV12-4 with TRBJ2-1, with D unresolved. The CDR3 loop spans 12 amino acids. V was shortened by 2 bases and J by 6 bases, with 5 bases between the two germline ends. CDR3 protein: CASSLHCNEQFF. The CDR3 coding sequence is TGTGCCAGCAGTTTACATTGCAATGAGCAGTTCTTC.